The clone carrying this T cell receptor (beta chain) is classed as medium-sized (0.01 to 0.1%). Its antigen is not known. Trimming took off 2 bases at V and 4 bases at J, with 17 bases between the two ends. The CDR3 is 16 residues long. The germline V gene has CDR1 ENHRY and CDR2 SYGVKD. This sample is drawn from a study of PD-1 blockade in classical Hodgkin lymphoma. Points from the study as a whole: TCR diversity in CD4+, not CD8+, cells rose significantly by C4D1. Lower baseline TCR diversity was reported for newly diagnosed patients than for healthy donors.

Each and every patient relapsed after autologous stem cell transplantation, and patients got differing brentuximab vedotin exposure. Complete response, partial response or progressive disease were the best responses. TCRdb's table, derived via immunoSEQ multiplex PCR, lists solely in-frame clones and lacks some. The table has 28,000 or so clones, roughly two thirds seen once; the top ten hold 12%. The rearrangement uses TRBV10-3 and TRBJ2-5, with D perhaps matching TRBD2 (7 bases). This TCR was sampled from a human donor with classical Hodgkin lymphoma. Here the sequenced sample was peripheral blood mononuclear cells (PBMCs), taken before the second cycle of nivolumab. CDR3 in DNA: TGTGCCATCAGTGAGACCTCGCGGGGGCCGGGAGAGACCCAGTACTTC. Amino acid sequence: CAISETSRGPGETQYF.